This entry lists 12 T cell receptor beta chains sequenced from one sample in a study of blood T cell repertoires in COVID-19. The method was immunoSEQ multiplex PCR; TCRdb's version includes in-frame clones alone and lacks a portion of them. The sample yields about 290,000 clones, around 90% seen once. The sequencing sample was made of PBMCs or T cells enriched from blood (not recorded which). These TCRs come from a woman in her forties who had recovered from COVID-19.

A few counts support this clone. Written as DNA, the CDR3 is TGTGCCAGCAGCTCTCGACAGAATCGACTAGCGGGAAAAGATACGCAGTATTTT. Its protein is CASSSRQNRLAGKDTQYF. The chain recombines TRBV7-6 with TRBJ2-3, with 11 bases matching TRBD2. CDR1 is SGHVS, CDR2 FNYEAQ, per germline. Trimming took 4 bases from V and 5 from J; bases not matched to a gene: 14. This CDR3 has 18 residues.

This sequence joins TRBV14 and TRBJ2-3; 14 bases agree with TRBD2. The CDR3 runs to 19 residues. The germline CDR1 and CDR2 sequences are SGHDN and FVKESK. V trimming: 4 bases; J trimming: 2 bases; junction bases outside the gene matches: 11. The CDR3 nucleotides read TGTGCCAGCAGCCCCCAGCCCCGACTAGCGGGGGGGCTCACAGATACGCAGTATTTT. Encoded protein: CASSPQPRLAGGLTDTQYF.

The rearrangement uses TRBV4-1 and TRBJ2-3; 12 bases match TRBD2. The CDR3 loop spans 17 amino acids. V gave up 2 bases and J gave up 3 bases; unmatched junction bases: 6. Germline CDR1 MGHRA, CDR2 YSYEKL. The CDR3 region has the DNA TGCGCCAGCAGCCAACTAGCGGGGGGGCTAGTTACAGATACGCAGTATTTT. This encodes CASSQLAGGLVTDTQYF.

J is TRBJ2-5 and V is TRBV7-3; possible D gene TRBD1, 5 bases. Looked up from germline, CDR1 is SGHTA and CDR2 is FQGTGA. Trimming left V 5 bases short and J 4 bases short, with 5 bases between. This CDR3 region has 11 residues. The CDR3 DNA reads TGTGCCAGCAGCAGGGGAGAGACCCAGTACTTC. As protein: CASSRGETQYF.

This clone appeared a single time. The genes are TRBV5-4 and TRBJ1-3; TRBD1 agrees at 9 bases. The trim removed 0 bases at V and 7 bases at J, leaving 8 bases unmatched. Germline CDR1 reads SGHNT; CDR2 reads YYREEE (reference sequence). This CDR3 spans 16 amino acids. The CDR3: CASSLGTGTGRNTIYF. Here the CDR3 DNA reads TGTGCCAGCAGCTTGGGAACCGGGACAGGGCGGAACACCATATATTTT. Combining the CDR3 with reference TRBV5-4 and TRBJ1-3 gives the whole variable domain ETGVTQSPTHLIKTRGQQVTLRCSSQSGHNTVSWYQQALGQGPQFIFQYYREEENGRGNFPPRFSGLQFPNYSSELNVNALELDDSALYLCASSLGTGTGRNTIYFGEGSWLTVV.

CDR3: CASSSHPSGRDIQYF. CDR3 DNA sequence: TGTGCCAGTAGTAGCCATCCTAGCGGGAGGGACATTCAGTACTTC. This chain uses TRBV19 with TRBJ2-4, with TRBD2 matching 12 bases. Germline V gene data show CDR1 as LNHDA and CDR2 as SQIVND (reference sequence). This CDR3 comprises 15 residues. J lost 8 bases, V lost 4 bases, and 6 bases had no gene match.

As regards this clone: An end of the junction differs from the germline gene, which may be a read error. The J gene is TRBJ2-1, the V gene TRBV3-1 (or the pseudogene TRBV3-2), with D unclear. CDR1 is LGHDT and CDR2 is YNNKEL in the germline V gene (reference sequence). CDR3 length: 11 residues. DNA for the CDR3: TGTGCCAGCAGGCTCTACCATGAGCAGTTCTTC. Amino acid sequence: CASRLYHEQFF.

The gene calls are TRBV6-5 and TRBJ1-4, with D unclear. V was clipped by 0 bases and J by 8 bases, with 10 bases between them. The CDR3 sequence is 14 residues long. The germline gives CDR1 MNHEY, CDR2 SVGAGI. This chain's CDR3 is CASSYSRRGEKLFF. The CDR3 DNA reads TGTGCCAGCAGTTACTCGAGGCGAGGGGAAAAACTGTTTTTT.

This clone was detected a few times. This rearrangement joins TRBV19 to TRBJ2-7, with D maybe TRBD2 (6 bases). The germline V gene has CDR1 LNHDA and CDR2 SQIVND (reference sequence). This CDR3 comprises 15 residues. With 2 bases removed from V and 0 bases from J, the gap between germline ends came to 11 bases. CDR3 nucleotide sequence: TGTGCCAGTAGTATACCCCGGGGGAGCTCCTACGAGCAGTACTTC. As protein: CASSIPRGSSYEQYF.

The chain joins TRBV7-9 to TRBJ1-4; perhaps TRBD1 as D (6 bases). The CDR3 totals 15 residues. Germline V gene data show CDR1 as SEHNR and CDR2 as FQNEAQ (reference sequence). Trimming pared 7 bases from V and 8 bases from J, leaving 20 bases between. The CDR3 nucleotides read TGTGCCAGCACCACCGATGGGGGGGCTCGGGAAAAACTGTTTTTT. Amino acids: CASTTDGGAREKLFF.

The chain carries TRBV18 and TRBJ2-7; 8 bases agree with TRBD1. From germline, CDR1 is KGHSH and CDR2 LQKENI. CDR3 length equals 16 residues. The ends lost 6 bases at V and 5 bases at J; junction bases unmatched: 15. In DNA, the CDR3 is TGTGCCAGCTCCGCAACAGGGGGAACTTTCGGCGACGAGCAGTACTTC. It encodes CASSATGGTFGDEQYF.

This clone came up once. V gene TRBV6-5 combines with J gene TRBJ2-5; D is perhaps TRBD1 (5 bases). The CDR3 totals 16 residues. Germline loops: CDR1 MNHEY, CDR2 SVGAGI. V shed 2 bases and J shed 4 bases, with 17 bases lying between them. The CDR3 here is CASSYGQGPIGETQYF. In DNA, the CDR3 is TGTGCCAGCAGTTACGGTCAGGGTCCAATTGGAGAGACCCAGTACTTC.